These 27 T cell receptor beta chains were sequenced from one sample in a study of beta chain features in type 1 diabetes. Sequenced material consisted of expressed TCRB transcripts (all of the isolated RNA was reverse transcribed). TCRdb keeps only in-frame clones here, not all; method: immunoSEQ multiplex PCR. The table has around 250,000 clones, roughly 14% seen once. The sequenced sample consisted of naive CD4+ T cells from blood. The receptor set was obtained from a middle-aged woman in good health.

The rearrangement links TRBV28 to TRBJ1-1, with D unresolved. The germline V gene has CDR1 MDHEN and CDR2 SYDVKM. This CDR3 is 12 amino acids long. Trimming took 4 bases from V and 1 from J, leaving 4 bases between them. The CDR3 region is CASSSGNTEAFF. CDR3 DNA: TGTGCCAGCAGTTCAGGGAACACTGAAGCTTTCTTT.

The rearrangement uses TRBV11-2 and TRBJ2-2; 9 bases agree with TRBD1. Trimming at V came to 7 bases and at J to 4 bases, leaving 7 bases not matched to a gene. The germline gives CDR1 SGHAT, CDR2 FQNNGV. CDR3 size: 15 residues. In DNA form, the CDR3 reads TGTGCCAGCAATCCACAGGGGGCTGGCACCGGGGAGCTGTTTTTT. This codes for CASNPQGAGTGELFF.

The chain joins TRBV7-9 to TRBJ1-4, with TRBD1 as a possible D gene (5 bases). From germline, CDR1 is SEHNR and CDR2 FQNEAQ (reference sequence). With 7 bases removed from V and 9 bases from J, the gap between germline ends came to 18 bases. The CDR3 is 14 amino acids. The CDR3 reads CASTPGTFTQKLFF. For the CDR3, the DNA is TGTGCCAGCACCCCAGGGACTTTCACCCAAAAACTGTTTTTT. The variable domain in full, completed from reference TRBV7-9 and TRBJ1-4, reads DTGVSQNPRHKITKRGQNVTFRCDPISEHNRLYWYRQTLGQGPEFLTYFQNEAQLEKSRLLSDRFSAERPKGSFSTLEIQRTEQGDSAMYLCASTPGTFTQKLFFGSGTQLSVL.

This chain uses TRBV6-1 with TRBJ2-1; 7 bases are shared with TRBD1. The J segment lost 9 bases and the V segment lost 1 base, leaving 9 bases of the junction unmatched. Germline CDR1 MNHNS, CDR2 SASEGT. CDR3 length: 15 residues. The CDR3 loop is CASSEVGQVVVEQFF. DNA of the CDR3: TGTGCCAGCAGTGAAGTTGGACAGGTCGTAGTTGAGCAGTTCTTC.

V and J are TRBV18 and TRBJ2-2; TRBD1 matches at 10 bases. This CDR3 has 16 amino acids. V dropped 0 bases and J dropped 3; count of bases not matched to a gene: 1. CDR1 and CDR2 (germline): KGHSH, LQKENI. In DNA, the CDR3 is TGTGCCAGCTCACCACCGGACAGGGGGGACACCGGGGAGCTGTTTTTT. It encodes CASSPPDRGDTGELFF. Looking up the rest from reference TRBV18 and TRBJ2-2 gives the full variable domain: NAGVMQNPRHLVRRRGQEARLRCSPMKGHSHVYWYRQLPEEGLKFMVYLQKENIIDESGMPKERFSAEFPKEGPSILRIQQVVRGDSAAYFCASSPPDRGDTGELFFGEGSRLTVL.

This chain links TRBV9 with TRBJ2-5, with no clear D. There are 14 residues in the CDR3. Germline V CDR1 and CDR2: SGDLS, YYNGEE. The V gene lost 3 bases and the J gene lost 1 base, with 10 bases spanning the gap. The CDR3 nucleotides are TGTGCCAGCAGCGCTACAGACGTCCAAGAGACCCAGTACTTC. Protein: CASSATDVQETQYF.

This clone came up a few times. This chain uses TRBV5-6 with TRBJ1-1; 8 positions match TRBD1. CDR1 is SGHDT, CDR2 YYEEEE, per germline. The J segment lost 0 bases and the V segment lost 5 bases, leaving 6 bases of the junction unmatched. The CDR3 sequence is 15 residues long. CDR3 in DNA: TGTGCCAGCAGACAACGGACAGGGCTGAACACTGAAGCTTTCTTT. This gives the protein CASRQRTGLNTEAFF.

This sequence joins TRBV27 and TRBJ1-6; no clear D. Germline V gene sequence: CDR1 MNHEY, CDR2 SMNVEV (reference sequence). The CDR3 has 13 residues. V was clipped by 5 bases and J by 8 bases, with 10 bases between them. The CDR3 sequence: CASSATLYSPLHF. As DNA, the CDR3 is TGTGCCAGCAGTGCAACATTGTATTCACCCCTCCACTTT.

This chain uses TRBV19 with TRBJ2-1; TRBD2 might be the D (5 bases). CDR1 and CDR2 (germline): LNHDA, SQIVND (reference sequence). The CDR3 sequence is 16 residues long. Trimming shortened V by 1 base and J by 3 bases, and 13 bases separated the two germline ends. CDR3 protein: CASSIVASPLYNEQFF. CDR3 nucleotide sequence: TGTGCCAGTAGTATAGTTGCTAGCCCCCTCTACAATGAGCAGTTCTTC. The full variable domain, completed using reference TRBV19 and TRBJ2-1, is DGGITQSPKYLFRKEGQNVTLSCEQNLNHDAMYWYRQDPGQGLRLIYYSQIVNDFQKGDIAEGYSVSREKKESFPLTVTSAQKNPTAFYLCASSIVASPLYNEQFFGPGTRLTVL.

This clone was counted a few times. V and J are TRBV11-2 and TRBJ1-1; D gene unclear. This CDR3 is built from 15 residues. Germline-derived CDR1 and CDR2 are SGHAT and FQNNGV. V lost 0 bases and J 4 bases, leaving 12 bases between the germline ends. CDR3: CASSLEVTLLTEAFF. The CDR3 region has the DNA TGTGCCAGCAGCTTAGAGGTGACTCTCCTCACTGAAGCTTTCTTT.

The table lists this clone with a few counts. The chain links TRBV5-1 to TRBJ2-6, with D maybe TRBD1 (6 bases). The V gene lost 0 bases and the J gene lost 5 bases, with 12 bases spanning the gap. The CDR3 covers 16 residues. Germline V gene sequence: CDR1 SGHRS, CDR2 YFSETQ. For the CDR3, the DNA is TGCGCCAGCAGCTTGGCCGTGGGGGCTTGGGCCAACGTCCTGACTTTC. Protein: CASSLAVGAWANVLTF.

This clone was counted between two and nine times. The chain is built from TRBV5-1 and TRBJ2-5; D unclear. V was trimmed by 0 bases and J by 11 bases, leaving 23 bases between them. The CDR3 runs 16 residues. Germline V gene sequence: CDR1 SGHRS, CDR2 YFSETQ. CDR3: CASSLVAGIGIGEQYF. For the CDR3, the DNA is TGCGCCAGCAGCTTGGTCGCCGGAATAGGCATCGGAGAGCAGTACTTC.

This clone appeared a few times. The rearrangement joins TRBV7-2 to TRBJ2-7; D is uncertain. The CDR3 totals 15 residues. Trimming removed 3 bases at V and 3 bases at J, with 15 bases between. CDR1 SGHTA and CDR2 FQGNSA come from the germline V gene. The CDR3 nucleotides read TGTGCCAGCAGCTTCGAAGTCCAGGCAAGCTACGAGCAGTACTTC. Protein product: CASSFEVQASYEQYF.

As for this clone: This sample also contains other DNA sequences that code for the same CDR3. The chain joins TRBV11-2 to TRBJ2-6, with TRBD1 as a possible D gene (6 bases). Trimming removed 2 bases at V and 2 bases at J, with 10 bases between. Per the germline V gene, CDR1 is SGHAT and CDR2 is FQNNGV. The CDR3 spans 16 residues. CDR3 sequence reads: CASSLPRQAGANVLTF. For the CDR3, the DNA is TGTGCCAGCAGCTTACCTCGACAGGCTGGGGCCAACGTCCTGACTTTC.

Only a few counts were recorded for this clone. The rearrangement links TRBV7-2 to TRBJ2-3, with 11 nucleotides matching TRBD2. The CDR3 covers 18 residues. Unmatched junction bases numbered 15, after V lost 6 bases and J lost 4 bases. Germline V gene sequence: CDR1 SGHTA, CDR2 FQGNSA. The CDR3: CASSRTSGGILLADTQYF. The CDR3 DNA sequence: TGTGCCAGCAGTCGTACTAGCGGGGGTATACTCTTGGCAGATACGCAGTATTTT.

This clone appeared many times. The chain links TRBV4-3 to TRBJ2-1; unclear D gene. The CDR3 has 16 residues. Trimming removed 3 bases at V and 0 bases at J, with 12 bases between. Germline CDR1 LGHNA, CDR2 YSLEER. CDR3 DNA sequence: TGCGCCAGCAGCCAGTCCCGACTCAGCTCCTACAATGAGCAGTTCTTC. The encoded protein is CASSQSRLSSYNEQFF.

This clone has only a few counts. CDR3 sequence: CASSRQARSSYEQYF. For the CDR3, the DNA is TGTGCCAGCAGCCGCCAGGCTCGAAGCTCCTACGAGCAGTACTTC. The chain has TRBV13 and TRBJ2-7; unclear D gene. CDR3 length equals 15 residues. Trimming took 5 bases from V and 0 from J, leaving 14 bases between them. From germline, CDR1 is PRHDT and CDR2 FYEKMQ (reference sequence). Variable domain in full (rest from reference TRBV13 and TRBJ2-7): AAGVIQSPRHLIKEKRETATLKCYPIPRHDTVYWYQQGPGQDPQFLISFYEKMQSDKGSIPDRFSAQQFSDYHSELNMSSLELGDSALYFCASSRQARSSYEQYFGPGTRLTVT.

This clone was detected only a few times. This rearrangement joins TRBV12-5 to TRBJ2-1; tentatively, D is TRBD1 (6 bases). V shed 3 bases and J shed 4 bases, with 13 bases lying between them. The CDR3 runs to 15 residues. Germline V gene sequence: CDR1 LGHNT, CDR2 FRNRAP. Here the CDR3 DNA reads TGTGCTAGTGGTTTTGGCCAGGGGCGGTACAATGAGCAGTTCTTC. Translated: CASGFGQGRYNEQFF.

The J gene is TRBJ1-3, the V gene TRBV5-1; 9 bases are a match to TRBD1. The CDR3 length is 17 residues. V was clipped by 0 bases and J by 0 bases; unmatched bases: 4. Germline V CDR1 and CDR2: SGHRS, YFSETQ. CDR3 bases: TGCGCCAGCAGCTTGGGGACAGGGGCGAGCTCTGGAAACACCATATATTTT. Its protein product is CASSLGTGASSGNTIYF.

This clone appeared a few times. J is TRBJ2-3 and V is TRBV7-2, with TRBD2 identical over 7 bases. The CDR3 consists of 15 residues. The J segment lost 2 bases and the V segment lost 3 bases, leaving 5 bases of the junction unmatched. Looked up from germline, CDR1 is SGHTA and CDR2 is FQGNSA. CDR3 protein: CASSLAGVATDTQYF. The DNA of the CDR3 is TGTGCCAGCAGCTTGGCGGGGGTAGCCACAGATACGCAGTATTTT.

The chain combines TRBV11-2 with TRBJ2-1, with 7 bases fitting TRBD1. The CDR3 is 12 amino acids. Germline V gene lookup returns CDR1 SGHAT and CDR2 FQNNGV. V lost 4 bases, J lost 9 bases, and 3 bases stayed unmatched. In nucleotides, the CDR3 is TGTGCCAGCAGCTCGACAGGGATTGAGCAGTTCTTC. Protein: CASSSTGIEQFF.

CDR3 in amino acids: CASSPLGGQGRHNYGYTF. The DNA of the CDR3 is TGTGCCAGCTCACCACTAGGCGGACAGGGGCGACATAACTATGGCTACACCTTC. This chain joins TRBV18 and TRBJ1-2; 9 bases align to TRBD1. Trimming cost V 1 base and J 1 base; bases outside gene matches: 10. CDR1 is KGHSH and CDR2 is LQKENI in the germline V gene. This CDR3 is built from 18 residues.

This sequence joins TRBV2 and TRBJ1-1, with a tentative D call TRBD1 (6 bases). Germline V gives CDR1 SNHLY, CDR2 FYNNEI. The CDR3 extends over 14 amino acids. V was cut by 6 bases and J by 1 base, with 12 bases left in between. The CDR3 loop reads CASRETGQNTEAFF. The CDR3 coding sequence is TGTGCCAGCAGGGAGACAGGTCAGAACACTGAAGCTTTCTTT. Based on the CDR3 plus reference TRBV2 and TRBJ1-1, the full variable domain is EPEVTQTPSHQVTQMGQEVILRCVPISNHLYFYWYRQILGQKVEFLVSFYNNEISEKSEIFDDQFSVERPDGSNFTLKIRSTKLEDSAMYFCASRETGQNTEAFFGQGTRLTVV.

The rearrangement links TRBV5-1 to TRBJ2-7; TRBD2 aligns across 11 bases. The CDR3 spans 15 residues. The germline gives CDR1 SGHRS, CDR2 YFSETQ. J gave up 4 bases and V 0 bases, and 3 bases lay outside the gene matches. The CDR3 nucleotides are TGCGCCAGCAGCTTGGCCTGGACTAGCGGGTACGAGCAGTACTTC. It specifies CASSLAWTSGYEQYF.

The chain carries TRBV20-1 and TRBJ1-2; 8 bases match TRBD1. Per germline, CDR1 DFQATT and CDR2 SNEGSKA (reference sequence). After removal of 6 bases from V and 10 bases from J, the junction contained 7 bases not matched to a gene. The length of the CDR3 is 11 residues. CDR3 sequence (DNA): TGCAGTGCCAGGGGGCGGGCGGTCTACACCTTC. Translating gives CSARGRAVYTF.

This clone was seen a few times. The genes are TRBV7-2 and TRBJ2-7; 7 nucleotides agree with TRBD1. CDR3 length: 14 residues. From germline, CDR1 is SGHTA and CDR2 FQGNSA. V lost 4 bases, J lost 2 bases, and 5 bases stayed unmatched. The CDR3 here is CASSSQQGPYEQYF. DNA for the CDR3: TGTGCCAGCAGCTCACAACAGGGGCCCTACGAGCAGTACTTC.

The rearrangement uses TRBV4-3 and TRBJ1-2; D is unresolved. Trimming cost V 1 base and J 8 bases, with 8 bases left between them. The CDR3 is made up of 12 amino acids. Germline V lookup: CDR1 LGHNA, CDR2 YSLEER. The CDR3 is CASSQVGMGYTF. The CDR3 region has the DNA TGCGCCAGCAGCCAAGTCGGGATGGGCTACACCTTC.